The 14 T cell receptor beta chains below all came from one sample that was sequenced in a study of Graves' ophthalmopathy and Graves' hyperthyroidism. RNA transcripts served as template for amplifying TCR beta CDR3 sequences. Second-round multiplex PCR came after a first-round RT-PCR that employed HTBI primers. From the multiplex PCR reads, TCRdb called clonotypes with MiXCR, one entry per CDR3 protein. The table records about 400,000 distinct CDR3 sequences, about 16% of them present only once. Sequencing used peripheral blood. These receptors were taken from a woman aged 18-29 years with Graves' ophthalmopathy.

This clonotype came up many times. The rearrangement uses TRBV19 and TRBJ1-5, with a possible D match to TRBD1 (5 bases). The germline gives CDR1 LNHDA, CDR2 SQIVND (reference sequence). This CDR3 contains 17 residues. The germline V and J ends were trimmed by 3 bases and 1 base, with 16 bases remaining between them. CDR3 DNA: TGTGCCAGTAGTATTCGTGGGGGACTTACGAGCAATCAGCCCCAGCATTTT. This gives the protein CASSIRGGLTSNQPQHF.

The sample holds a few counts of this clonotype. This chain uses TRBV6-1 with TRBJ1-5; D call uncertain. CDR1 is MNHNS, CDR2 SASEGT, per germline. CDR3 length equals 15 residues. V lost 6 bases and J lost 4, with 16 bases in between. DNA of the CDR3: TGTGCCAGCAGCGCCGGGTGGGCATATAATCAGCCCCAGCATTTT. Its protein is CASSAGWAYNQPQHF.

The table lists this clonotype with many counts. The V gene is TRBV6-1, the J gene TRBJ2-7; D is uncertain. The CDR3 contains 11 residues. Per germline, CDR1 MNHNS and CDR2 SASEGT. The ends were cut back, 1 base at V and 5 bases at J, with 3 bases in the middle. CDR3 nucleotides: TGTGCCAGCAGTGAAGTGAACGAGCAGTACTTC. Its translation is CASSEVNEQYF.

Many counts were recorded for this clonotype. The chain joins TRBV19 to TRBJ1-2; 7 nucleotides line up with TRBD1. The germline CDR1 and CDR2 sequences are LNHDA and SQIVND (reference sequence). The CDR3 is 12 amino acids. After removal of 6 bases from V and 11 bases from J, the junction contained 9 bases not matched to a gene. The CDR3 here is CASSDSGQWYTF. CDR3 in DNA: TGTGCCAGTAGCGACTCGGGACAGTGGTACACCTTC.

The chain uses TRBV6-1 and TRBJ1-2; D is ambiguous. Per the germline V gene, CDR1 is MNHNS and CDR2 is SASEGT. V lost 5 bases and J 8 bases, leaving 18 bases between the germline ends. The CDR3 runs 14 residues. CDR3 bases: TGTGCCAGCAGTCATCAGGAGGCCTCGAGCGGCTACACCTTC. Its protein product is CASSHQEASSGYTF.

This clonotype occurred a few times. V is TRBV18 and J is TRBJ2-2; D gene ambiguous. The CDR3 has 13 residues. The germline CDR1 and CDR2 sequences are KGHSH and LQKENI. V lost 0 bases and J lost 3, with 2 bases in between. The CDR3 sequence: CASSPPDTGELFF. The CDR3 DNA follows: TGTGCCAGCTCACCACCGGACACCGGGGAGCTGTTTTTT.

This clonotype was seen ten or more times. In nucleotides, the CDR3 is TGTGCCAGCAGCCGAGGGACGAACACCGGGGAGCTGTTTTTT. Its translation is CASSRGTNTGELFF. The rearrangement uses TRBV11-2 and TRBJ2-2, with a weak D call TRBD2 (5 bases). The germline gives CDR1 SGHAT, CDR2 FQNNGV. The CDR3 sequence is 14 residues long. Trimming cost V 5 bases and J 0 bases, with 7 bases left between them.

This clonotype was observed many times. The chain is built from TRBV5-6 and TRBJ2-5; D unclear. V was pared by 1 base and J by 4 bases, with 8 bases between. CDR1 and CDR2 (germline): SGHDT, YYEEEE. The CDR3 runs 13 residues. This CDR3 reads CASSLPRRETQYF. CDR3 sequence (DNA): TGTGCCAGCAGCTTGCCTAGGCGAGAGACCCAGTACTTC.

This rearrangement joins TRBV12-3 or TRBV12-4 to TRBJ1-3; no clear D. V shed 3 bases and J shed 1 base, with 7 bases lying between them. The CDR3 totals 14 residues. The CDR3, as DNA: TGTGCCAGCAGTTTTGCCGGGTCTGGAAACACCATATATTTT. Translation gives CASSFAGSGNTIYF.

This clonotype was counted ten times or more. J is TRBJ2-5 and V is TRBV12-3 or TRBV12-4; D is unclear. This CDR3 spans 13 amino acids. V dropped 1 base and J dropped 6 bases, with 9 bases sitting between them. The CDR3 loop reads CASSLVVGKTQYF. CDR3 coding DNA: TGTGCCAGCAGTTTAGTAGTGGGGAAGACCCAGTACTTC.

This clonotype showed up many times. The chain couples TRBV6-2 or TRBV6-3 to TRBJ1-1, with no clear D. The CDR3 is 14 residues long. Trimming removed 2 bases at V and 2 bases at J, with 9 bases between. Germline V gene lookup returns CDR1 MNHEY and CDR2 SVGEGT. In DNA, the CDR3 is TGTGCCAGCAGTTACACAGCTAGTAACACTGAAGCTTTCTTT. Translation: CASSYTASNTEAFF.

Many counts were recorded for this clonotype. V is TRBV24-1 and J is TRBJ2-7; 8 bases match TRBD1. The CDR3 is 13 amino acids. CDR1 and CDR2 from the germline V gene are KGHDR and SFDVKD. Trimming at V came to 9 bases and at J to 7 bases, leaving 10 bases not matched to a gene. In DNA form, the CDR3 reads TGTGCCACCGGGGACAGGCCCCAGGGGGAGCAGTACTTC. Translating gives CATGDRPQGEQYF.

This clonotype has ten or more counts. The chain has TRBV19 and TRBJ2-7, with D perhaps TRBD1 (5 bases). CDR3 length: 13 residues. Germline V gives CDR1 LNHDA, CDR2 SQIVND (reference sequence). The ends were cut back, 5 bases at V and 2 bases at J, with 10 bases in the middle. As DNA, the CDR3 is TGTGCCAGTAGTTCGACAGCCCCCTACGAGCAGTACTTC. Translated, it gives CASSSTAPYEQYF.

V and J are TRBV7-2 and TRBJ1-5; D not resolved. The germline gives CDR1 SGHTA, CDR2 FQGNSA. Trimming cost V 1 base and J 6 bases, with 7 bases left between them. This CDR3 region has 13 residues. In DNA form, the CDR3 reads TGTGCCAGCAGCTTAGAGTGGAGTCAGCCCCAGCATTTT. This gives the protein CASSLEWSQPQHF.